This T cell receptor beta chain was sequenced for a study of blood T cell repertoires in COVID-19. The overall study: Researchers got acute and convalescent COVID-19 samples from the United States, Italy and Spain. T cells, B-cell-depleted T cells, or PBMCs supplied cDNA or gDNA.

Patients at the Seattle site were enrolled during active infection and followed longitudinally. In the original processing: Scientists estimated how many nucleated cells there were by amplifying reference gene primers. The data were produced by immunoSEQ multiplex PCR, yet TCRdb's version contains in-frame clones alone and is incomplete. The V and J calls and clone size were taken over from that table, and D and trimming were inferred from the DNA. The table shows 300,000 to 450,000 clones, with roughly 86% occurring only once. The TCR was taken from a woman aged 25 to 45 with COVID-19, enrolled during active disease. Sequenced: peripheral blood.

CDR3 nucleotide sequence: TGTGCCAGCAGCCCCACGAGGAGAAACACCATATATTTT. It translates to CASSPTRRNTIYF. The V and J genes are TRBV5-6 and TRBJ1-3; D gene unclear. The CDR3 spans 13 residues. Germline V gene lookup returns CDR1 SGHDT and CDR2 YYEEEE. V lost 4 bases and J 5 bases, leaving 10 bases between the germline ends.